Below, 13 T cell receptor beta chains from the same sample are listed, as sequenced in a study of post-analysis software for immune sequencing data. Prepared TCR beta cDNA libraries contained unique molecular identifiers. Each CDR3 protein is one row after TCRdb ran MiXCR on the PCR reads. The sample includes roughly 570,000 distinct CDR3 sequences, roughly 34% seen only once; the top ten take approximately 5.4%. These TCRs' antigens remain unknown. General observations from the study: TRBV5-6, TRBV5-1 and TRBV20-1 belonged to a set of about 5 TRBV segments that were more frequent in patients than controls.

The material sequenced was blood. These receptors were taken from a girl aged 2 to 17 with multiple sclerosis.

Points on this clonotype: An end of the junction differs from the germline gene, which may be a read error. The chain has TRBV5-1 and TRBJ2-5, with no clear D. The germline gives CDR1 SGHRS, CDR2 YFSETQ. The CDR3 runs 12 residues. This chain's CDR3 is CTSSYSRETQYF. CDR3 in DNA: TGCACCAGCAGTTACTCCCGAGAGACCCAGTACTTC. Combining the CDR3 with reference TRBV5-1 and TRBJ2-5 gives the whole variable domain KAGVTQTPRYLIKTRGQQVTLSCSPISGHRSVSWYQQTPGQGLQFLFEYFSETQRNKGNFPGRFSGRQFSNSRSEMNVSTLELGDSALYLCTSSYSRETQYFGPGTRLLVL.

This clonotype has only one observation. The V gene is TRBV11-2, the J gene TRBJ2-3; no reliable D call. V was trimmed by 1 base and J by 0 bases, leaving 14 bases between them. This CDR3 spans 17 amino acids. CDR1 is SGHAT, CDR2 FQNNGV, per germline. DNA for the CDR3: TGTGCCAGCAGCTTAGTGGCTTCGAGCGTAAGCACAGATACGCAGTATTTT. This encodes CASSLVASSVSTDTQYF.

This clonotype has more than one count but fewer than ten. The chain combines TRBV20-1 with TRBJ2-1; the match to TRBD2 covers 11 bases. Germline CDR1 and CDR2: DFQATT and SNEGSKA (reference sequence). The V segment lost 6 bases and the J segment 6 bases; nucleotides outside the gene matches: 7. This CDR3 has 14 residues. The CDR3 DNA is TGCAGTGCCCGTAGCGGGGGGGCTCTCAATGAGCAGTTCTTC. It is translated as CSARSGGALNEQFF.

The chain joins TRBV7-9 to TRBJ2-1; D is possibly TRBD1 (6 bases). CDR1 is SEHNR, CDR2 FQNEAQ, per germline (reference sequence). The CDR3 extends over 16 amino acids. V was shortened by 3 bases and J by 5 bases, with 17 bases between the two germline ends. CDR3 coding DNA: TGTGCCAGCAGCTTTCTACCCCGGGACACAAACAATGAGCAGTTCTTC. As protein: CASSFLPRDTNNEQFF.

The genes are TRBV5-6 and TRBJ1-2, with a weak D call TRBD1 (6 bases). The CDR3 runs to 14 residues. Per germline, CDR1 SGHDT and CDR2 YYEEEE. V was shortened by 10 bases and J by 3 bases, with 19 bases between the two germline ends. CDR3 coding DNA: TGTGCCGGCGCGGCCAGGGGAAGAGACTATGGCTACACCTTC. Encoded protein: CAGAARGRDYGYTF.

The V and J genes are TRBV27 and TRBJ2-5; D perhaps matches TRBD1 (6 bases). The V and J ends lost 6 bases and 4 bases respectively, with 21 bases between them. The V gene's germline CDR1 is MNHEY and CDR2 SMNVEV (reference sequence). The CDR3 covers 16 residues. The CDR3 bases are TGTGCCAGCAGAAACTCCGGGACAAGGATTGGAGAGACCCAGTACTTC. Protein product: CASRNSGTRIGETQYF.

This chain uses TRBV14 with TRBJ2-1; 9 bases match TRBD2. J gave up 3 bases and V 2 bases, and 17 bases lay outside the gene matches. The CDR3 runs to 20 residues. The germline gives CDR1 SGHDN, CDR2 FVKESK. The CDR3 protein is CASSQSRKLRAGGFYNEQFF. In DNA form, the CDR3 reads TGTGCCAGCAGCCAATCCCGCAAATTAAGAGCGGGGGGCTTCTACAATGAGCAGTTCTTC.

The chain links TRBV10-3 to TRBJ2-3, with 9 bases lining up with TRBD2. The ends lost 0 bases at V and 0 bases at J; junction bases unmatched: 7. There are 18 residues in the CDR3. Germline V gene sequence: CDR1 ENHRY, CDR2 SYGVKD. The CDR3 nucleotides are TGTGCCATCAGTGAGTCGAATCTAGCGGGGCCTAGCACAGATACGCAGTATTTT. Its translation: CAISESNLAGPSTDTQYF.

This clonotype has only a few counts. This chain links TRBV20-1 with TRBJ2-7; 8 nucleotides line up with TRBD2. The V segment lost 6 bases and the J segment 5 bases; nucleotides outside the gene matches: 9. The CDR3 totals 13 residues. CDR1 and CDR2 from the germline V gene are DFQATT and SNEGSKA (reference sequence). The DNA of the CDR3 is TGCAGTGCGGTAGCGGGGCTCCCTCACGAGCAGTACTTC. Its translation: CSAVAGLPHEQYF.

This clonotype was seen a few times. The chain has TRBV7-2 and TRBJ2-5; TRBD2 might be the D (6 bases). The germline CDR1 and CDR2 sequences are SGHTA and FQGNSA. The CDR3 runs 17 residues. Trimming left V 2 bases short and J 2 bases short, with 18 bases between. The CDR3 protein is CASSLSSWDSDQETQYF. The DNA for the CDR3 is TGTGCCAGCAGCTTATCCTCTTGGGACTCAGATCAAGAGACCCAGTACTTC.

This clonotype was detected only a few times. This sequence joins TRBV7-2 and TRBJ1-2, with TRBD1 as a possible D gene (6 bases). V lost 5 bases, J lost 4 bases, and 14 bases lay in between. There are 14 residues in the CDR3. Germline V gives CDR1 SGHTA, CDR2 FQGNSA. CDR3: CASSRSGGFYGYTF. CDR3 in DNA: TGTGCCAGCAGCCGCTCGGGGGGCTTCTATGGCTACACCTTC.

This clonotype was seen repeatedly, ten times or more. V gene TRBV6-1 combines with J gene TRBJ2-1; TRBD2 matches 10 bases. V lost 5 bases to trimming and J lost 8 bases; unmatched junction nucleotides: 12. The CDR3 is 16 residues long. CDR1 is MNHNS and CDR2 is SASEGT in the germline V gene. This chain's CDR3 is CASSRVAGGPTHEQFF. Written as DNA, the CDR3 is TGTGCCAGCAGTCGCGTAGCGGGGGGACCTACCCATGAGCAGTTCTTC.

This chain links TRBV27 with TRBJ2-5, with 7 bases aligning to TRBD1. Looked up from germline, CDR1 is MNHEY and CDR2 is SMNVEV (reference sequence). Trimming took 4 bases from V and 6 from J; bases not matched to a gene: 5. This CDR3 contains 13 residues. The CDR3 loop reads CASSSTGSKTQYF. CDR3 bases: TGTGCCAGCAGTTCGACAGGGAGCAAGACCCAGTACTTC.